One sample yielded the 20 T cell receptor beta chains listed below, sequenced in a study of cytomegalovirus exposure and HLA in healthy donors. PCR used 60 Vbeta primers and 13 Jbeta primers. TCRdb's copy holds only in-frame clones and misses some; the assay was immunoSEQ multiplex PCR. Of around 94,000 clones detected, approximately 87% appear once; the ten largest clones hold 2.6%. The specimen was PBMCs. All receptors come from a middle-aged man in good health and CMV-seronegative.

The gene calls are TRBV7-2 and TRBJ2-7; TRBD2 matches 10 bases. V lost 5 bases and J lost 7; bases outside the gene matches: 11. The length of the CDR3 is 15 residues. CDR1 is SGHTA, CDR2 FQGNSA, per germline. CDR3 DNA sequence: TGTGCCAGCAGCGACAATAGAGCGGGGGGGGTGGAGCAGTACTTC. Protein product: CASSDNRAGGVEQYF.

V is TRBV28 and J is TRBJ1-6; TRBD1 is a possible D gene (5 bases). The CDR3 totals 14 residues. Looked up from germline, CDR1 is MDHEN and CDR2 is SYDVKM. The V and J ends lost 3 bases and 10 bases respectively, with 13 bases between them. CDR3 protein: CASSLTAQGSPLHF. In nucleotides, the CDR3 is TGTGCCAGCAGTTTGACAGCTCAGGGATCACCCCTCCACTTT.

Remarks on this clone: A junction boundary mismatches the germline segment, possibly from a read error. Other DNA variants within this sample encode the same CDR3. The gene calls are TRBV19 and TRBJ1-6; D unclear. The CDR3 length is 11 residues. Germline CDR1 LNHDA, CDR2 SQIVND (reference sequence). The chain's CDR3 is CASGLNSPLHF. CDR3 in DNA: TGTGCCAGTGGCCTTAATTCGCCCCTCCACTTT.

The V call is TRBV27, the J call TRBJ2-7; unclear D gene. Germline V gene lookup returns CDR1 MNHEY and CDR2 SMNVEV (reference sequence). The CDR3 length is 15 residues. With 4 bases removed from V and 5 bases from J, the gap between germline ends came to 18 bases. The chain's CDR3 is CASSWPRPVADEQYF. DNA of the CDR3: TGTGCCAGCAGTTGGCCCCGTCCCGTTGCCGACGAGCAGTACTTC.

The rearrangement joins TRBV5-1 to TRBJ1-2, with a weak D call TRBD1 (5 bases). The CDR3 totals 16 residues. CDR1 and CDR2 (germline): SGHRS, YFSETQ. The V end lost 4 bases, the J end lost 7 bases, and 23 bases lay between the germline ends. CDR3 in amino acids: CASSPSPPGAIIGYTF. The CDR3 DNA sequence: TGCGCCAGCAGCCCCTCCCCTCCTGGGGCCATAATTGGCTACACCTTC.

The J gene is TRBJ2-7, the V gene TRBV30; tentative D call: TRBD1 (5 bases). V gave up 4 bases and J gave up 5 bases, with 12 bases separating them. From germline, CDR1 is GTSNPN and CDR2 SVGIG (reference sequence). This CDR3 has 12 residues. The CDR3 is CAWTTGTNEQYF. The DNA for the CDR3 is TGTGCCTGGACCACAGGTACAAACGAGCAGTACTTC.

This chain joins TRBV2 and TRBJ1-5; D is unresolved. This CDR3 is 15 amino acids long. Germline V gene sequence: CDR1 SNHLY, CDR2 FYNNEI. The V end was cut by 6 bases, the J end by 3 bases, with 15 bases between. The CDR3 protein is CASRAVSGLNQPQHF. Written as DNA, the CDR3 is TGTGCCAGCAGAGCGGTTTCCGGACTCAATCAGCCCCAGCATTTT.

This sequence joins TRBV11-2 and TRBJ2-7; a weak D match, TRBD2 (6 bases). Germline loops: CDR1 SGHAT, CDR2 FQNNGV. The ends were cut back, 1 base at V and 3 bases at J, with 10 bases in the middle. The CDR3 covers 14 residues. This CDR3 reads CASSLVGGFYEQYF. The DNA of the CDR3 is TGTGCCAGCAGCTTAGTTGGGGGGTTCTACGAGCAGTACTTC. The full variable domain, its missing parts supplied by reference TRBV11-2 and TRBJ2-7, is EAGVAQSPRYKIIEKRQSVAFWCNPISGHATLYWYQQILGQGPKLLIQFQNNGVVDDSQLPKDRFSAERLKGVDSTLKIQPAKLEDSAVYLCASSLVGGFYEQYFGPGTRLTVT.

This chain connects TRBV2 to TRBJ1-2, with 7 bases lining up with TRBD1. The germline CDR1 and CDR2 sequences are SNHLY and FYNNEI. With 7 bases clipped from V and 4 bases from J, the junction kept 15 bases outside the gene matches. The CDR3 is made up of 16 amino acids. The CDR3 DNA is TGTGCCAGCATTTCCCGACAGGGTTCTTTGACCTATGGCTACACCTTC. Protein sequence: CASISRQGSLTYGYTF.

The J gene is TRBJ1-5, the V gene TRBV5-1; D gene ambiguous. Looked up from germline, CDR1 is SGHRS and CDR2 is YFSETQ. The germline V and J ends were trimmed by 0 bases and 2 bases, with 12 bases remaining between them. CDR3 length equals 16 residues. In nucleotides, the CDR3 is TGCGCCAGCAGCTTGGTTCGGGTGGCGGGCAATCAGCCCCAGCATTTT. Translating gives CASSLVRVAGNQPQHF.

The J gene is TRBJ2-5, the V gene TRBV4-1; D perhaps matches TRBD2 (6 bases). In germline, CDR1 is MGHRA, CDR2 YSYEKL. Trimming left V 6 bases short and J 3 bases short, with 14 bases between. The length of the CDR3 is 14 residues. The CDR3 spells CASSLGWGEETQYF. The CDR3 nucleotides read TGCGCCAGCAGTTTGGGATGGGGGGAAGAGACCCAGTACTTC.

The V gene is TRBV9, the J gene TRBJ1-3; no definite D call. This CDR3 contains 12 residues. Looked up from germline, CDR1 is SGDLS and CDR2 is YYNGEE. The V end lost 0 bases, the J end lost 4 bases, and 2 bases lay between the germline ends. CDR3 protein: CASSVVGNTIYF. In nucleotides, the CDR3 is TGTGCCAGCAGCGTAGTAGGAAACACCATATATTTT.

This sequence joins TRBV6-1 and TRBJ2-3, with D maybe TRBD2 (7 bases). The germline CDR1 and CDR2 sequences are MNHNS and SASEGT. V shed 5 bases and J shed 4 bases, with 13 bases lying between them. The CDR3 loop spans 14 amino acids. CDR3 bases: TGTGCCAGCAGTACCCGGGGGGCTCCAGATACGCAGTATTTT. As protein: CASSTRGAPDTQYF.

V gene TRBV7-9 combines with J gene TRBJ1-1; D is undetermined. This CDR3 contains 16 residues. Trimming pared 5 bases from V and 4 bases from J, leaving 20 bases between. Germline-derived CDR1 and CDR2 are SEHNR and FQNEAQ (reference sequence). In DNA, the CDR3 is TGTGCCAGCAGCATAACCCCGGGGATGGGTGTCACTGAAGCTTTCTTT. Protein: CASSITPGMGVTEAFF.

This sequence joins TRBV5-1 and TRBJ2-3; 9 nucleotides line up with TRBD2. The germline V gene encodes CDR1 SGHRS and CDR2 YFSETQ. V lost 7 bases, J lost 6 bases, and 12 bases stayed unmatched. The CDR3 sequence is 15 residues long. CDR3 sequence (DNA): TGCGCCAGCGACCGGGGGCGGGGGGGCCTGGATACGCAGTATTTT. It is translated as CASDRGRGGLDTQYF.

V and J are TRBV7-9 and TRBJ2-3; 9 positions agree with TRBD2. Trimming cost V 5 bases and J 3 bases; bases outside gene matches: 3. Germline loops: CDR1 SEHNR, CDR2 FQNEAQ (reference sequence). CDR3 length: 14 residues. The CDR3 DNA reads TGTGCCAGCAGCACCAGCGGGGGGACAGATACGCAGTATTTT. Translating it yields CASSTSGGTDTQYF. The whole variable domain, remainder taken from reference TRBV7-9 and TRBJ2-3, is DTGVSQNPRHKITKRGQNVTFRCDPISEHNRLYWYRQTLGQGPEFLTYFQNEAQLEKSRLLSDRFSAERPKGSFSTLEIQRTEQGDSAMYLCASSTSGGTDTQYFGPGTRLTVL.

This rearrangement joins TRBV19 to TRBJ2-2, with D possibly being TRBD2 (6 bases). Germline CDR1 LNHDA, CDR2 SQIVND (reference sequence). There are 16 residues in the CDR3. V lost 3 bases, J lost 5 bases, and 16 bases lay in between. CDR3 coding DNA: TGTGCCAGTAGTATTTTAGCGGCAAGGGTGACCGGGGAGCTGTTTTTT. This sequence encodes CASSILAARVTGELFF.

The genes are TRBV12-2 and TRBJ1-1. TRBV12-2 is classified as a pseudogene. The CDR3 extends over 14 amino acids. The CDR3 region is CASRLDRRGTEAFF. CDR3 DNA sequence: TGTGCAAGTCGCTTAGACAGGAGGGGCACTGAAGCTTTCTTT.

This chain links TRBV6-6 with TRBJ1-3; D ambiguous. Germline V gives CDR1 MNHNY, CDR2 SVGAGI (reference sequence). The V end was cut by 2 bases, the J end by 7 bases, with 18 bases between. This CDR3 has 16 amino acids. CDR3 coding DNA: TGTGCCAGCAGTTACCCCAGACGAGGCCAGCACAACACCATATATTTT. Its protein is CASSYPRRGQHNTIYF.

In the case of this clone: A junction end diverges from the germline sequence, so it may reflect a read error. The V and J genes are TRBV7-9 and TRBJ1-2; 7 bases match TRBD1. Per the germline V gene, CDR1 is SEHNR and CDR2 is FQNEAQ (reference sequence). There are 14 residues in the CDR3. The CDR3 reads CSSSPGQLFYGYTF. CDR3 in DNA: TGTTCCAGCAGCCCGGGACAGCTATTCTATGGCTACACCTTC.